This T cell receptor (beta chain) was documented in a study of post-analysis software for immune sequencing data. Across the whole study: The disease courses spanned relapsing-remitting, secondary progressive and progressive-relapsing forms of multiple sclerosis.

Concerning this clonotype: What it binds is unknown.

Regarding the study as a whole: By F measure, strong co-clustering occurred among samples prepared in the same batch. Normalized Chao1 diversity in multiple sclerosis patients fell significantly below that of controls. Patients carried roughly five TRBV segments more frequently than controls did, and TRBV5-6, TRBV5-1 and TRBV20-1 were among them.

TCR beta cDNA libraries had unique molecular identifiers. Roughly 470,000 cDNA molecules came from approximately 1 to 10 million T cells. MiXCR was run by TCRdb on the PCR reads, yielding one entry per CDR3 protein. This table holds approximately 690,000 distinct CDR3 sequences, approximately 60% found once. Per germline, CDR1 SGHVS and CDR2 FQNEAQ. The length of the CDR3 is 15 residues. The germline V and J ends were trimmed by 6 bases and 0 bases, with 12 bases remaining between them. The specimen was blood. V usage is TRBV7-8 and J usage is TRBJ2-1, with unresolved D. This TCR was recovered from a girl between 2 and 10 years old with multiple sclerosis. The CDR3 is CASRPNTASYNEQFF. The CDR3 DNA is TGTGCCAGCAGGCCTAACACTGCCTCCTACAATGAGCAGTTCTTC.